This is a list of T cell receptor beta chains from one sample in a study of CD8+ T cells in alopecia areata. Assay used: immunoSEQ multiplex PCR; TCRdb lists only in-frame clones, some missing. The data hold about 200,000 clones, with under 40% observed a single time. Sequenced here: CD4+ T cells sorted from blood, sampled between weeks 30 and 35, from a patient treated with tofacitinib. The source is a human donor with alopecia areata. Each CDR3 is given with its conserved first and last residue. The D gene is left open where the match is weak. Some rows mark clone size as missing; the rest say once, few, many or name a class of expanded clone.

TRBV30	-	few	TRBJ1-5	CAWSVPSGPQHF	TGTGCCTGGAGTGTCCCCTCGGGGCCCCAGCATTTT
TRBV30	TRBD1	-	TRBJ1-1	CAWSGQDPEAFF	TGTGCCTGGAGCGGACAGGACCCAGAAGCTTTCTTT
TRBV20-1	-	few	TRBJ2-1	CSASVGYEQFF	TGCAGTGCTAGCGTGGGATATGAGCAGTTCTTC
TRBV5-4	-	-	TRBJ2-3	CASSRDPTDTQYF	TGTGCCAGCAGCCGGGACCCCACAGATACGCAGTATTTT
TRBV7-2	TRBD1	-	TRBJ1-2	CASSPGQGDYGYTF	TGTGCCAGCAGCCCAGGACAGGGTGACTATGGCTACACCTTC
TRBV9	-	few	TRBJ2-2	CASSGDLRVGELFF	TGTGCCAGCAGTGGGGACCTGAGGGTCGGGGAGCTGTTTTTT
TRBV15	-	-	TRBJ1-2	CATSRVRRDNYGYTF	TGTGCCACCAGCAGAGTGAGGAGAGATAACTATGGCTACACCTTC
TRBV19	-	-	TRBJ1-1	CASSIGTANTEAFF	TGTGCCAGTAGTATAGGGACGGCGAACACTGAAGCTTTCTTT
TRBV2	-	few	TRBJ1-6	CASTNGGSPLHF	TGTGCCAGCACGAATGGTGGCTCACCCCTCCACTTT
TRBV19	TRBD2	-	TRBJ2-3	CASSWRLAETTSTDTQYF	TGTGCCAGTAGTTGGAGACTAGCGGAAACAACTAGCACAGATACGCAGTATTTT
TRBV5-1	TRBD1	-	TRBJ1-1	CASNSGTATITEAFF	TGCGCCAGCAACTCCGGGACAGCTACCATCACTGAAGCTTTCTTT
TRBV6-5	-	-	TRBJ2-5	CASRSTHRDGETQYF	TGTGCCAGCAGATCGACACACAGAGACGGGGAGACCCAGTACTTC
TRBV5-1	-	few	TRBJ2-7	CASSLGESYEQYF	TGCGCCAGCAGCTTGGGGGAGTCCTACGAGCAGTACTTC
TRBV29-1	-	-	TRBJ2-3	CSVEDREARGGADTQYF	TGCAGCGTTGAAGACAGGGAGGCGAGAGGGGGGGCAGATACGCAGTATTTT
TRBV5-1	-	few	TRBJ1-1	CASSLGHVENTEAFF	TGCGCCAGCAGCTTGGGACACGTTGAGAACACTGAAGCTTTCTTT
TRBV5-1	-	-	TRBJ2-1	CASSPGWRAYNEQFF	TGCGCCAGCAGCCCGGGATGGAGGGCCTACAATGAGCAGTTCTTC
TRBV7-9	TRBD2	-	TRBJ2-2	CASSTSGISGELFF	TGTGCCAGCAGCACTAGCGGGATCAGCGGGGAGCTGTTTTTT
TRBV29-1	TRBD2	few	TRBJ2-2	CSVYEPGLAGGITGELFF	TGCAGCGTCTATGAACCGGGACTAGCGGGAGGAATCACCGGGGAGCTGTTTTTT
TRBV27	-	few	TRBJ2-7	CASSLKDVSYEQYF	TGTGCCAGCAGTCTCAAAGATGTCTCCTACGAGCAGTACTTC
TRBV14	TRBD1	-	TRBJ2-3	CASSQDRQGRHTQYF	TGTGCCAGCAGCCAAGACCGACAGGGTAGGCATACGCAGTATTTT
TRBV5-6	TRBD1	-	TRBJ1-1	CASSWTGRNTEAFF	TGTGCCAGCAGCTGGACAGGGAGAAACACTGAAGCTTTCTTT
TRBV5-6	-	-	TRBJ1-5	CASSLYRLYSNQPQHF	TGTGCCAGCAGCTTGTATCGTTTATATAGCAATCAGCCCCAGCATTTT
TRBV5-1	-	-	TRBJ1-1	CASGGDLNTEAFF	TGCGCCAGCGGCGGGGATTTGAACACTGAAGCTTTCTTT
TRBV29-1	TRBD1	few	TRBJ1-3	CSVEVGGGGQYF	TGCAGCGTTGAAGTAGGTGGAGGGGGCCAATATTTT
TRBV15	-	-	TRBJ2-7	CATSREQASYEQYF	TGTGCCACCAGCAGAGAACAGGCCTCCTACGAGCAGTACTTC
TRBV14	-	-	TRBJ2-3	CASSLLRNTQYF	TGTGCCAGCAGCCTTCTACGAAATACGCAGTATTTT
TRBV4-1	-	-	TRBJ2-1	CASSRYGQGPESRVYNEQFF	TGCGCCAGCAGCCGATATGGTCAGGGGCCAGAGAGCAGGGTCTACAATGAGCAGTTCTTC